Listed below are T cell receptor beta chains from one sample, sequenced in a study of blood T cell repertoires in COVID-19. Some clones are missing from TCRdb's copy, which holds only in-frame ones; the method was immunoSEQ multiplex PCR. The sample shows 350,000 to 400,000 clones, more than 80% of them seen only once. The sample consisted of peripheral blood. Receptors originate from a woman in her thirties with COVID-19, enrolled during active disease. The CDR3 runs from the conserved cysteine through the conserved F or W. D genes are given only for firm matches. Size values are once, few and many counts, or a class for expanded clones, and some rows have none.

cdr3_length j_call clone_size d_call v_call cdr3_nt cdr3_aa
17 TRBJ1-6 few . TRBV7-4 TGTGCCAGCAACCCACAGGTGCCCAGCTCCTATAATTCACCCCTCCACTTT CASNPQVPSSYNSPLHF
14 TRBJ2-1 . . TRBV9 TGTGCCAGCAGCTCGGATGGACAGTACAATGAGCAGTTCTTC CASSSDGQYNEQFF
15 TRBJ2-1 . TRBD2 TRBV19 TGTGCCAGTAGTATAGTCGGCGGGAGGGACAATGAGCAGTTCTTC CASSIVGGRDNEQFF
14 TRBJ1-2 many . TRBV19 TGTGCCAGTACTCCCAGGTGGCAGAACTATGGCTACACCTTC CASTPRWQNYGYTF
14 TRBJ2-1 . . TRBV28 TGTGCCAGCAGCCCGCGGGGCTCCTACAATGAGCAGTTCTTC CASSPRGSYNEQFF
14 TRBJ2-3 few TRBD2 TRBV6-4 TGTGCCAGCAGGGAGGGACTAGCTTCAGATACGCAGTATTTT CASREGLASDTQYF
15 TRBJ2-3 . . TRBV6-4 TGTGCCAGCAGTGCCGGCGGGGGCCCCAGGGATACGCAGTATTTT CASSAGGGPRDTQYF
13 TRBJ1-1 . TRBD1 TRBV6-6 TGTGCCAGCAGTCAAGACAGGGGAACTGAAGCTTTCTTT CASSQDRGTEAFF
14 TRBJ2-7 . TRBD1 TRBV7-2 TGTGCCAGCAGCCATCGACAGGGAACCTACGAGCAGTACTTC CASSHRQGTYEQYF
13 TRBJ1-1 . TRBD1 TRBV11-2 TGTGCCAGCAGCTATACAGGGGACACTGAAGCTTTCTTT CASSYTGDTEAFF
14 TRBJ2-7 . TRBD1 TRBV7-9 TGTGCCAGCAGCGCGACATCTGGGACAGACATCGGATACTTC CASSATSGTDIGYF
13 TRBJ2-7 . TRBD2 TRBV27 TGTGCCAGTAGGGTCGGGGGACTATACGAGCAGTACTTC CASRVGGLYEQYF
14 TRBJ2-5 . TRBD2 TRBV28 TGTGCCAGCAGTTTTAGCGGGAACCAAGAGACCCAGTACTTC CASSFSGNQETQYF
14 TRBJ2-1 . . TRBV27 TGTGCCAGCGGGAGGGCAGGGGTGGTAAGTGAGCAGTTCTTC CASGRAGVVSEQFF
14 TRBJ1-1 once . TRBV29-1 TGCAGCGTTGAAGGACAGAGGATGAACACTGAAGCTTTCTTT CSVEGQRMNTEAFF
16 TRBJ2-3 . . TRBV4-1 TGCGCCAGCAGCCAAGGACCTCAGACAGGGAGGGATACGCAGTATTTT CASSQGPQTGRDTQYF
14 TRBJ1-2 . TRBD1 TRBV14 TGTGCCAGCAGCCAAGTGGGTCAGGGGGCTGGCTACACCTTC CASSQVGQGAGYTF
14 TRBJ1-5 . TRBD1 TRBV2 TGTGCCAGCTCGACAGGGTCGGAATGGCAGCCCCAGCATTTT CASSTGSEWQPQHF
15 TRBJ1-4 . . TRBV2 TGTGCCAGCAGCCCAACAGGGTTGACTAATGAAAAACTGTTTTTT CASSPTGLTNEKLFF
15 TRBJ2-7 . . TRBV28 TGTGCCAGCAGCAGTACCCGGGCGGGGGCTCAGGAGCAGTACTTC CASSSTRAGAQEQYF
14 TRBJ2-5 . TRBD2 TRBV25-1 TGTGCCAGCAGTGAGGGGGGGAACCAAGAGACCCAGTACTTC CASSEGGNQETQYF
16 TRBJ2-5 . . TRBV4-3 TGCGCCAGCAGCCAAGAATCGTGGGCGGGGAAAGAGACCCAGTACTTC CASSQESWAGKETQYF
16 TRBJ2-3 . TRBD1 TRBV28 TGTGCCAGCAGTTTTATGACAGGGTCGAAACCAGATACGCAGTATTTT CASSFMTGSKPDTQYF
15 TRBJ2-5 . . TRBV6-5 TGTGCCAGCAGTTACACCGCGGGGAGGTGGGAGACCCAGTACTTC CASSYTAGRWETQYF
15 TRBJ1-6 . . TRBV11-2 TGTGCCAGCAGCTTAGGGGTCGGGGGGCCTTCACCCCTCCACTTT CASSLGVGGPSPLHF
19 TRBJ2-7 . TRBD1 TRBV5-6 TGTGCCAGCAGCCCCTTGGGGCGACGGACAGGGCCCCATACCTACGAGCAGTACTTC CASSPLGRRTGPHTYEQYF
13 TRBJ1-5 . . TRBV6-6 TGTGCCAGCCAAAATGTCAACTCCCAGCCCCAGCATTTT CASQNVNSQPQHF
16 TRBJ2-1 . TRBD2 TRBV4-3 TGCGCCAGCAGCCAAGATGGGAGGGCAGGATACAATGAGCAGTTCTTC CASSQDGRAGYNEQFF
11 TRBJ1-3 . . TRBV28 TGTGCCAGCAACATCGGAAACACCATATATTTT CASNIGNTIYF
13 TRBJ1-4 . . TRBV11-2 TGTGCCAGCAGCTTAGGGGACATGGAAAAACTGTTTTTT CASSLGDMEKLFF
13 TRBJ2-5 . TRBD1 TRBV6-6 TGTGCCAGCAGCCAGGACAGGAGGGAGACCCAGTACTTC CASSQDRRETQYF
15 TRBJ1-2 . TRBD1 TRBV5-1 TGCGCCAGCAGAAACGGACAGGGGGGAGGCGATGGCTACACCTTC CASRNGQGGGDGYTF
17 TRBJ2-1 . . TRBV21-1 TGTGCCAGCAGCAACGACAGACTCAGTGCCAAATACAATGAGCAGTTCTTC CASSNDRLSAKYNEQFF
17 TRBJ1-5 . TRBD1 TRBV19 TGTGCCAGTAGTATTGGGACAGGGGCAGGGGGCGATCAGCCCCAGCATTTT CASSIGTGAGGDQPQHF
19 TRBJ2-1 . TRBD2 TRBV11-3 TGTGCCAGCAGCCACTGGACTAGCGAGACCCAGAGCTCCTACAATGAGCAGTTCTTC CASSHWTSETQSSYNEQFF
13 TRBJ1-1 . . TRBV6-6 TGTGCCAGCAGTTACTCCGTTGACACTGAAGCTTTCTTT CASSYSVDTEAFF
12 TRBJ2-3 . . TRBV30 TGTGCCTGGGGGACTTCGGGAGATACGCAGTATTTT CAWGTSGDTQYF
14 TRBJ2-7 . TRBD1 TRBV4-1 TGCGCCAGCAGCCTCCAGACAGGGCTCAACGAGCAGTACTTC CASSLQTGLNEQYF
13 TRBJ1-2 . . TRBV2 TGTGCCAGCAGTGAAGAGCAACTACATGGCTACACCTTC CASSEEQLHGYTF
15 TRBJ2-1 . TRBD1 TRBV27 TGTGCCAGTCAGTCGTGGGACAGCCACTACAATGAGCAGTTCTTC CASQSWDSHYNEQFF
16 TRBJ2-2 once . TRBV7-9 TGTGCCAGCAGCCCGGGGAGGTGGGGCCGAAGCGGGGAGCTGTTTTTT CASSPGRWGRSGELFF
11 TRBJ2-1 . . TRBV12-5 TGTGCTAGTGGTTTGGTGGGAGGGCAGTTCTTC CASGLVGGQFF
12 TRBJ1-5 once . TRBV11-1 TGTGCCAGCTTGCCTACCAATCAGCCCCAGCATTTT CASLPTNQPQHF
14 TRBJ1-1 . . TRBV18 TGTGCCAGCTCACCTGGGGGGTTGGACACTGAAGCTTTCTTT CASSPGGLDTEAFF
15 TRBJ2-1 . TRBD1 TRBV3-1/TRBV3-2 TGTGCCAGCAGCCAAGGACAGGGGGCCTACAATGAGCAGTTCTTC CASSQGQGAYNEQFF
15 TRBJ1-4 . TRBD1 TRBV11-2 TGTGCCAGCAGCTTTTCGGGACAGGGGGGGGAAAAACTGTTTTTT CASSFSGQGGEKLFF
17 TRBJ2-1 once TRBD2 TRBV7-7 TGTGCTAGCAGCCCCAACTTAGCGGGAGGCTCCTACAATGAGCAGTTCTTC CASSPNLAGGSYNEQFF
15 TRBJ2-2 . TRBD2 TRBV5-1 TGCGCCAGCAGCCGACTAGCGGGCGGGACCGGGGAGCTGTTTTTT CASSRLAGGTGELFF
16 TRBJ2-5 . . TRBV19 TGTGCCAGTAGTACCCTCCGTGAGGTGGATGGGGCGGCCCAGTACTTC CASSTLREVDGAAQYF
12 TRBJ2-4 . . TRBV14 TGTGCCAGCAGCCAAGATTGGGCTTTTCAGTACTTC CASSQDWAFQYF
18 TRBJ1-5 . . TRBV10-3 TGTGCCATCAGTGAGCCGGTCCCGGGACAAGGGCTTATCCAGCCCCAGCATTTT CAISEPVPGQGLIQPQHF
13 TRBJ1-6 once TRBD1 TRBV5-1 TGCGCCAGCAGTGGGACAGGGGATTCACCCCTCCACTTT CASSGTGDSPLHF